This T cell receptor beta chain originates from a study of blood T cell repertoires in COVID-19 (dated by TCRdb to the early 2020s). As for the study more broadly: Samples covering the acute and convalescent phases of COVID-19 were provided by collaborators in the United States, Italy and Spain. The material from the prospective study consisted of cDNA or gDNA derived from T cells, B-cell-depleted T cells, or PBMCs. Nearly every sample came with metadata listing a de-identified subject ID, COVID-19 status, age in years and sex. The repertoires were released in a freely available public database intended as a resource for research on the immune response to SARS-CoV-2. The samples were drawn from the first 160 participants of the ongoing ImmuneRACE study and from over 950 subjects provided by 6 global collaborators. Where HLA class I and class II types were available, the types were taken from metadata supplied by the sample provider, not from assay-based typing. The dataset comprised deeply sampled blood TCRbeta repertoires from subjects exposed to, actively infected with, or recovered from COVID-19.

With regard to this clone: Its specific antigen is unknown. There are no base qualities to consult, and no much larger clone falls within one base.

In the prospective study, participants were roughly 18 to 100 years old, resided in about 25 geographic areas of the United States, and were enrolled through a virtual design. Cohort assignment in the prospective study relied on participant-reported clinical history from a screening survey and a study questionnaire. Exposed participants had been in contact, within 2 weeks of entering the study, with a person who had a PCR-confirmed or clinician-diagnosed case of COVID-19. Each participant in the prospective study had whole blood, serum and a nasopharyngeal or oropharyngeal swab collected by mobile phlebotomists. Over a 2-month period, participants in the prospective study had the option of providing additional blood draws and questionnaires. Before DNA extraction, blood samples from the prospective study were shipped at room temperature or frozen. Overall study outcomes, separate from this receptor: Clinical and demographic metadata were provided uncurated, with the amount varying by source and participant.

TCRbeta CDR3 regions were amplified from genomic DNA using the immunoSEQ Assay, a bias-controlled multiplex PCR. From the authors' description of their analysis: Nucleated cell counts per sample were estimated from amplification of reference gene primers within the assay. To quantify the absolute abundance of each unique TCRbeta CDR3 rearrangement, sequence reads were collapsed and filtered. For each sample, productive Simpson clonality was calculated as the square root of Simpson's diversity index over productive rearrangements. Not all clones reach the TCRdb copy of this immuneACCESS table, which keeps in-frame sequences only. Checked studies attribute under half of the gap to unresolved V genes and leave the rest unexplained. That table gives V, J and clone size, and the DNA gave D and trimming. This sample comprises about 430,000 clones, roughly 84% of them detected only once. Approximately 1.5% of the sample lies in the top ten.

From cysteine to phenylalanine, the CDR3 is 16 amino acids long. The kept DNA is CDR3 alone, 48 bases in frame from the first base. Deletion took 0 bases off V and 0 bases off J, with a span of 11 bases between the germline ends. The CDR1 and CDR2 encoded by the germline V gene are LGHNA and YNFKEQ. The chain links TRBV4-2 with TRBJ1-1; TRBD1 might be the D gene, on 5 matching bases. The sequenced sample consisted of PBMCs or T cells enriched from blood (not recorded which). The TCR sequence derives from a young woman who had been exposed to COVID-19. Here is the DNA: TGTGCCAGCAGCCAAGATATGGGGACTGTGAACACTGAAGCTTTCTTT. This gives the protein CASSQDMGTVNTEAFF.